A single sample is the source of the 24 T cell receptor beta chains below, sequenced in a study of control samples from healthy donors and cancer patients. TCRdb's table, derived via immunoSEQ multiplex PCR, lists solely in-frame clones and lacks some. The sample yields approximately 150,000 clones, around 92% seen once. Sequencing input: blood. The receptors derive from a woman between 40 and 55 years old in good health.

CDR3 region: CASSSTPGRTEAFF. The CDR3 DNA reads TGTGCCAGCAGCTCAACGCCGGGGCGGACTGAAGCTTTCTTT. V is TRBV5-5 and J is TRBJ1-1, with D perhaps TRBD1 (5 bases). V dropped 3 bases and J dropped 5 bases, with 14 bases sitting between them. The germline CDR1 and CDR2 sequences are SGHKS and YYEKEE (reference sequence). The CDR3 is 14 amino acids.

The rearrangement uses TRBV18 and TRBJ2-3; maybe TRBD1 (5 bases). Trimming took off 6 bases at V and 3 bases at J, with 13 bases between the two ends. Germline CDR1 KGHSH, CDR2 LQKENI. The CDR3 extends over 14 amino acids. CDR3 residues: CASSPGYQTDTQYF. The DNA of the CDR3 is TGTGCCAGCTCGCCAGGGTACCAAACAGATACGCAGTATTTT.

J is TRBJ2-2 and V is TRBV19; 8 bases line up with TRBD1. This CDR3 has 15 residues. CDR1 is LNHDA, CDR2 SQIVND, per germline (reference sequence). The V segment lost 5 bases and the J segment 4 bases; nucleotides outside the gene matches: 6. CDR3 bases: TGTGCCAGTAGTTTCTTTACAGGGGGCACCGGGGAGCTGTTTTTT. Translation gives CASSFFTGGTGELFF. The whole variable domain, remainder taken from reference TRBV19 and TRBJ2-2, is DGGITQSPKYLFRKEGQNVTLSCEQNLNHDAMYWYRQDPGQGLRLIYYSQIVNDFQKGDIAEGYSVSREKKESFPLTVTSAQKNPTAFYLCASSFFTGGTGELFFGEGSRLTVL.

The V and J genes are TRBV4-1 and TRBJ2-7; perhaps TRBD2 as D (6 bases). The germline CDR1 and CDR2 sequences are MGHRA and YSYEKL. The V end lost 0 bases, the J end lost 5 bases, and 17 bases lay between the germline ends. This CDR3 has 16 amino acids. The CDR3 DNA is TGCGCCAGCAGCCAAGATGACGCGGGGCTTAGGAACGAGCAGTACTTC. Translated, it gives CASSQDDAGLRNEQYF.

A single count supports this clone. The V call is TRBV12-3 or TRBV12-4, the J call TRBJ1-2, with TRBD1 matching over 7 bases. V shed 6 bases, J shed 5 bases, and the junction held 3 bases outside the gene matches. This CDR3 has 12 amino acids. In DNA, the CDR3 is TGTGCCAGCAGCGACAGGGCTTATGGCTACACCTTC. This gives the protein CASSDRAYGYTF.

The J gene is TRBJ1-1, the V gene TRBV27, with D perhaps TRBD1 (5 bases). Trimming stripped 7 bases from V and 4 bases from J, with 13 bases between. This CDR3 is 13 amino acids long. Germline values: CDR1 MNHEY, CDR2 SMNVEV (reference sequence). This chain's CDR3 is CASTLSGGTEAFF. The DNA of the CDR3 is TGTGCCAGCACCCTAAGCGGGGGCACTGAAGCTTTCTTT.

The CDR3: CASSEYTGAGNTIYF. DNA for the CDR3: TGTGCCAGCAGTGAATATACGGGGGCTGGAAACACCATATATTTT. This chain links TRBV25-1 with TRBJ1-3, with TRBD1 as a possible D gene (5 bases). The V end lost 0 bases, the J end lost 2 bases, and 8 bases lay between the germline ends. The CDR3 totals 15 residues. The germline CDR1 and CDR2 sequences are MGHDK and SYGVNS. Full variable domain (missing parts from reference TRBV25-1 and TRBJ1-3): EADIYQTPRYLVIGTGKKITLECSQTMGHDKMYWYQQDPGMELHLIHYSYGVNSTEKGDLSSESTVSRIRTEHFPLTLESARPSHTSQYLCASSEYTGAGNTIYFGEGSWLTVV.

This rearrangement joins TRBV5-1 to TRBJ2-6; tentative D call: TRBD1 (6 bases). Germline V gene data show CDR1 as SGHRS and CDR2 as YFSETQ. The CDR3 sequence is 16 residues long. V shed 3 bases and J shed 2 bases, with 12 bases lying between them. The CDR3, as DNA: TGCGCCAGCAGCTGGCAACAGGGACCTGGGGCCAACGTCCTGACTTTC. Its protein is CASSWQQGPGANVLTF.

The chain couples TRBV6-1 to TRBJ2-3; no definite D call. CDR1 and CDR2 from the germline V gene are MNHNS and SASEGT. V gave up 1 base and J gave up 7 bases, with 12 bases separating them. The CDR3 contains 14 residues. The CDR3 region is CASSEGEAAHTQYF. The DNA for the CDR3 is TGTGCCAGCAGTGAAGGTGAGGCTGCCCATACGCAGTATTTT.

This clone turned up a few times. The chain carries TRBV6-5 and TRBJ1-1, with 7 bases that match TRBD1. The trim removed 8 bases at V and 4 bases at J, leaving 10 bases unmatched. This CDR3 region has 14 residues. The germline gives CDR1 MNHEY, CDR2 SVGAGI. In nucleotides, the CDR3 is TGTGCCAGCTCTCCAGGCGCAGGGGGCACTGAAGCTTTCTTT. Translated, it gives CASSPGAGGTEAFF.

CDR3 loop: CATSDATSGGADEQFF. The CDR3, as DNA: TGTGCCACCAGTGACGCGACTAGCGGGGGGGCTGATGAGCAGTTCTTC. The gene calls are TRBV24-1 and TRBJ2-1; TRBD2 aligns across 14 bases. The V gene end was trimmed by 4 bases and the J gene end by 8 bases; junction bases not matched to a gene: 6. The CDR3 sequence is 16 residues long. CDR1 is KGHDR, CDR2 SFDVKD, per germline.

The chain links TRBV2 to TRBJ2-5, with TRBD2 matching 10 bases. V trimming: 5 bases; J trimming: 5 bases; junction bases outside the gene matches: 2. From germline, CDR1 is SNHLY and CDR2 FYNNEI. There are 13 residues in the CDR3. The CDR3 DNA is TGTGCCAGCAGTAGCGGGGGGGCGGAGACCCAGTACTTC. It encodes CASSSGGAETQYF.

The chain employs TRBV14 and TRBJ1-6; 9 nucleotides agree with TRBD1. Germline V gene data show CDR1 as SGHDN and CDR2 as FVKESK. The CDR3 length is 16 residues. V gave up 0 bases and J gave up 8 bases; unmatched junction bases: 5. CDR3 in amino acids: CASSQDPGTGYSPLHF. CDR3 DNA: TGTGCCAGCAGCCAAGACCCCGGGACAGGGTATTCACCCCTCCACTTT.

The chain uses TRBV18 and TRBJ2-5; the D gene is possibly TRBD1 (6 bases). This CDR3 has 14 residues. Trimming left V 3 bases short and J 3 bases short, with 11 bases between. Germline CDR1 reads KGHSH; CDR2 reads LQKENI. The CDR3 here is CASSPVQGKETQYF. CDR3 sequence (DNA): TGTGCCAGCTCACCGGTTCAGGGGAAAGAGACCCAGTACTTC.

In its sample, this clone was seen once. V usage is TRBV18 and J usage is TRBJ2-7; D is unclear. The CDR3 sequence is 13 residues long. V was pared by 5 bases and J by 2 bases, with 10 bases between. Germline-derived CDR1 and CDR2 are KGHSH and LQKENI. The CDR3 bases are TGTGCCAGCTCATATGGGAAAGCCTACGAGCAGTACTTC. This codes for CASSYGKAYEQYF.

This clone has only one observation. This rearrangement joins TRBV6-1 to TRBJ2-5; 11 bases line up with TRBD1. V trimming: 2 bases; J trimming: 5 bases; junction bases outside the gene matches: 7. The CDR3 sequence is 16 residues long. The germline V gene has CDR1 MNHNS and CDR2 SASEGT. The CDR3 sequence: CASSEIRTGGMETQYF. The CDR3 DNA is TGTGCCAGCAGTGAAATACGGACAGGGGGCATGGAGACCCAGTACTTC.

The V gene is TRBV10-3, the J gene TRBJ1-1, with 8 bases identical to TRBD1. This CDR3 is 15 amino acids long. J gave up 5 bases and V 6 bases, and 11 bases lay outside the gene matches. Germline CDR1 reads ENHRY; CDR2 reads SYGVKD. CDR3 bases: TGTGCCATCAGGCCTTTACAGGGGGATGGGACTGAAGCTTTCTTT. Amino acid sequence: CAIRPLQGDGTEAFF.

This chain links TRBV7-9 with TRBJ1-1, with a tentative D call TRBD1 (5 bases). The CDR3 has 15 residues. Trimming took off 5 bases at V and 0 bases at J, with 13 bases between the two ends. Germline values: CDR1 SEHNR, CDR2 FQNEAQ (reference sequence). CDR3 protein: CASSAAGRLNTEAFF. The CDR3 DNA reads TGTGCCAGCAGCGCCGCGGGACGGTTGAACACTGAAGCTTTCTTT.

CDR3 residues: CASSQGGYNSPLHF. CDR3 bases: TGCGCCAGCAGCCAGGGGGGCTATAATTCACCCCTCCACTTT. This chain connects TRBV5-1 to TRBJ1-6; 7 positions agree with TRBD1. Germline assignment: CDR1 SGHRS and CDR2 YFSETQ. V dropped 4 bases and J dropped 3; count of bases not matched to a gene: 1. This CDR3 is built from 14 residues.

The CDR3, as DNA: TGTGCCAGCAGCCCCTACACTGTCTATGGCTACACCTTC. Translation gives CASSPYTVYGYTF. J is TRBJ1-2 and V is TRBV7-9, with D hard to call. Trimming removed 5 bases at V and 4 bases at J, with 11 bases between. CDR3 length: 13 amino acids. Per germline, CDR1 SEHNR and CDR2 FQNEAQ (reference sequence).

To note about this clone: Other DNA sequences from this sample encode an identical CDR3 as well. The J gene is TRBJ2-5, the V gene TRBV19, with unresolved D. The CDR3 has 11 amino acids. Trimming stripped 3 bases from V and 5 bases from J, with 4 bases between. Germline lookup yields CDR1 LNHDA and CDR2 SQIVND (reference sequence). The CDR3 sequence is CASSIMETQYF. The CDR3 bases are TGTGCCAGTAGTATTATGGAGACCCAGTACTTC. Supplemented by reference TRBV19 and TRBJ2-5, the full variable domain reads DGGITQSPKYLFRKEGQNVTLSCEQNLNHDAMYWYRQDPGQGLRLIYYSQIVNDFQKGDIAEGYSVSREKKESFPLTVTSAQKNPTAFYLCASSIMETQYFGPGTRLLVL.

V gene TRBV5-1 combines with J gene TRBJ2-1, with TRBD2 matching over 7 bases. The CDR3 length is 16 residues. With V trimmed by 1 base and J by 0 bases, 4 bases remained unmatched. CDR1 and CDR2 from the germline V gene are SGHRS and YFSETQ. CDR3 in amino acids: CASSLNGLGSYNEQFF. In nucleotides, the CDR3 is TGCGCCAGCAGCTTGAACGGACTAGGCTCCTACAATGAGCAGTTCTTC.

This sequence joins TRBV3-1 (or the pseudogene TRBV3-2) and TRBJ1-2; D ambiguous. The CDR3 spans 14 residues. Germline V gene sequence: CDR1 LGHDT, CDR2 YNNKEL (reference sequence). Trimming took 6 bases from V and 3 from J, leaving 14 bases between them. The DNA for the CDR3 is TGTGCCAGCAGTGAGCCCGGGCAGGACTATGGCTACACCTTC. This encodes CASSEPGQDYGYTF.

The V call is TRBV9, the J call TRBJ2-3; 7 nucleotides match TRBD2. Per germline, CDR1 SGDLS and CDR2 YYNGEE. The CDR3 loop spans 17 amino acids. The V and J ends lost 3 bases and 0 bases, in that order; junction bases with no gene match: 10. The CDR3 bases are TGTGCCAGCAGCGCGGGGCGGGGGACCGTTAGCACAGATACGCAGTATTTT. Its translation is CASSAGRGTVSTDTQYF.